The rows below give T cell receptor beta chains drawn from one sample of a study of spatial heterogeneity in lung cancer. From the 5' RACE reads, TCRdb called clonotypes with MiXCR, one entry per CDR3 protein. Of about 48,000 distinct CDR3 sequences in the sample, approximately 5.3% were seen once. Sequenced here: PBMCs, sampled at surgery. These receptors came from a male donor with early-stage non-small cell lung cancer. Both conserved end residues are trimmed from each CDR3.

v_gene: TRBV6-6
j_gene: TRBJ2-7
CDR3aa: ASAARRQGEQY

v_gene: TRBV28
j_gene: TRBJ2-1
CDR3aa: ASSSHASGNYNEQF

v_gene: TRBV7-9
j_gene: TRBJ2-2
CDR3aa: ASSLPGLAGTGELF

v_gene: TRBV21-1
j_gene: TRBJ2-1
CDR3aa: ASSDRVTEDEQF

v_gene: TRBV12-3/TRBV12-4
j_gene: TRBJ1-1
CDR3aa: ASRKTATEAF

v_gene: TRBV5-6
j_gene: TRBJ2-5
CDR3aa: ASSPRGGGGTQY

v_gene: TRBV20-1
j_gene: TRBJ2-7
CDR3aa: SARFQGWSYEQY

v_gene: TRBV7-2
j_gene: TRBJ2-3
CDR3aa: ASSSNGASTDTQY

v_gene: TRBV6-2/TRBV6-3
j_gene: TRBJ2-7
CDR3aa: ASSTRTGGSSGRAYEQY

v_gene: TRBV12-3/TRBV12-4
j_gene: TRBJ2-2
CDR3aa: ASSLGPSGITGELF

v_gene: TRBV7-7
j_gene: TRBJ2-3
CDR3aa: ASSRGLAGSTDTQY

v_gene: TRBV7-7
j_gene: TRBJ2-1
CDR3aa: ASSFRAGGFDEQF

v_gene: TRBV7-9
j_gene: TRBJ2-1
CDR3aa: ASSSYEGEQF

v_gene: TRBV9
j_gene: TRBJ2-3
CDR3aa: ASSVATGESTDTQY

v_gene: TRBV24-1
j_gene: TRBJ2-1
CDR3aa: ATSDRGRGAYNEQF

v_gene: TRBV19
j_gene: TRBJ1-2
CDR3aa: ARRPQQGVHGYT

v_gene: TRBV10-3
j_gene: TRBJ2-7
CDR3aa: AIRDPGIIYEQY

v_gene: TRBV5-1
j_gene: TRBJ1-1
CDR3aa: ASSLEGAMNTEAF

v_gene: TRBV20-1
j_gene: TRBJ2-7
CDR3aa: SARDKEGGPYEQY

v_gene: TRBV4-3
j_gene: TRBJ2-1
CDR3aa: ASSPRSAGSSYNEQF

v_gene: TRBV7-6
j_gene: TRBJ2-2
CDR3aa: ASIDRPLDTAGELF

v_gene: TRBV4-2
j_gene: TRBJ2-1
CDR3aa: ASSQAEREYLNEQF

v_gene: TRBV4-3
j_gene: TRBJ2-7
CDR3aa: ASSQDPGYVYEQY

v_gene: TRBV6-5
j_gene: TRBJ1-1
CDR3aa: ASSSGGSGSTEAF

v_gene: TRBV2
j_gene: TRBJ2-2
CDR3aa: ASSDRDRVTGELF

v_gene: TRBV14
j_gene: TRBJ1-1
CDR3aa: ASSQLLNTEAF

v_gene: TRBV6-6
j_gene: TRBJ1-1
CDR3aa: ASSSTRQGALAF

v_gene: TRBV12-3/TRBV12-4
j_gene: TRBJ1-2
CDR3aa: ASSEINYGYT

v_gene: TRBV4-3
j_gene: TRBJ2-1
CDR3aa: ASSQVGLVGGSSYNEQF

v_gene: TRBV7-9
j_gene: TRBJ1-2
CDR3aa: ASTNGRMNYGYT

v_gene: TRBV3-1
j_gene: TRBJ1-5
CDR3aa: ASSQMPVNQPQH

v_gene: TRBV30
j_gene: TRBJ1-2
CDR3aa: AWSLSATGGYT

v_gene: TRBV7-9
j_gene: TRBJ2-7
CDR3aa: ASSSVTDSYEQY

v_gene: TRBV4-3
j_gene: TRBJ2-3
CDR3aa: ASSQRGPAKGAADTQY

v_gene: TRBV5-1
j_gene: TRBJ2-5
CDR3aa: ASSLEPGQGRETQY